These T cell receptor beta chains were read from a single sample in a study of CD8+ T cells in alopecia areata. The data were produced by immunoSEQ multiplex PCR, yet TCRdb's version contains in-frame clones alone and is incomplete. The sample has some 180,000 clones, around 63% seen once. The sequences come from CD4+ T cells sorted from blood, collected at week 0. The receptors were gathered from a human donor with alopecia areata. Each CDR3 is given with its conserved first and last residue. D genes are given only for firm matches. Some rows mark clone size as missing; the rest say once, few, many or name a class of expanded clone.

V gene	clone size	D gene	J gene	CDR3 DNA	CDR3 protein
TRBV6-1	-	-	TRBJ1-1	TGTGCTGGGGGGATGAGGGGCGCGAACACTGAAGCTTTCTTT	CAGGMRGANTEAFF
TRBV30	-	-	TRBJ1-3	TGTGCCTGGAATTCTCGTCTCTCTGGAAACACCATATATTTT	CAWNSRLSGNTIYF
TRBV29-1	-	TRBD2	TRBJ2-3	TGCAGCACGAGACTAGCGGGGGCGAGAGATACGCAGTATTTT	CSTRLAGARDTQYF
TRBV7-2	-	-	TRBJ2-7	TGTGCCAGCAGCTTATCTGGGTACGAGCAGTACTTC	CASSLSGYEQYF
TRBV29-1	once	-	TRBJ2-2	TGCAGCGTCCAGGGGTCAGGGGTTGCACGGGAGCTGTTTTTT	CSVQGSGVARELFF
TRBV29-1	-	-	TRBJ2-3	TGCAGCGGACAGGCTCCAGATACGCAGTATTTT	CSGQAPDTQYF
TRBV18	-	-	TRBJ1-1	TGTGCCAGCTCACAAAACCAGGGGCTGAACACTGAAGCTTTCTTT	CASSQNQGLNTEAFF
TRBV30	-	TRBD2	TRBJ2-1	TGTGCCTGGAATCCGGGGGGGAATGAGCAGTTCTTC	CAWNPGGNEQFF
TRBV30	-	-	TRBJ1-1	TGTGCCTGGAGTACGGACAACACTGAAGCTTTCTTT	CAWSTDNTEAFF
TRBV29-1	-	-	TRBJ1-1	TGCAGCGTTGGGACCACCCGGTATCCTTTCTTT	CSVGTTRYPFF
TRBV15	-	-	TRBJ2-2	TGTGCCACCAGCAGAGTGGGGTCCCCGAACACCGGGGAGCTGTTTTTT	CATSRVGSPNTGELFF
TRBV2	few	TRBD2	TRBJ2-1	TGTGCCAGCAAGGCGGGGGACCTCTCCTACAATGAGCAGTTCTTC	CASKAGDLSYNEQFF
TRBV7-2	-	-	TRBJ2-3	TGTGCCAGCAGCGCCGCTACGACCACAGATACGCAGTATTTT	CASSAATTTDTQYF
TRBV15	once	TRBD1	TRBJ1-5	TGTGCCACCAGCAGAGGCGGGACAGGGGAGGGTCAGCCCCAGCATTTT	CATSRGGTGEGQPQHF
TRBV29-1	once	TRBD1	TRBJ2-5	TGCAGCGCCACCAGGGGGACCCGTCAAGAGACCCAGTACTTC	CSATRGTRQETQYF
TRBV29-1	-	-	TRBJ1-1	TGCAGCGGGAAGGGCCAGTTGGGCACTGAAGCTTTCTTT	CSGKGQLGTEAFF
TRBV9	-	TRBD1	TRBJ2-5	TGTGCCAGCAGCGCGGACAGGGAAGAGACCCAGTACTTC	CASSADREETQYF
TRBV9	few	-	TRBJ1-2	TGTGCCAGCAGCTCCTCCCTCAAGAGAATCTATGGCTACACCTTC	CASSSSLKRIYGYTF
TRBV29-1	-	-	TRBJ1-5	TGCAGCGTTGACGGGTCTAGTTCGGGCGAGCCCCAGCATTTT	CSVDGSSSGEPQHF